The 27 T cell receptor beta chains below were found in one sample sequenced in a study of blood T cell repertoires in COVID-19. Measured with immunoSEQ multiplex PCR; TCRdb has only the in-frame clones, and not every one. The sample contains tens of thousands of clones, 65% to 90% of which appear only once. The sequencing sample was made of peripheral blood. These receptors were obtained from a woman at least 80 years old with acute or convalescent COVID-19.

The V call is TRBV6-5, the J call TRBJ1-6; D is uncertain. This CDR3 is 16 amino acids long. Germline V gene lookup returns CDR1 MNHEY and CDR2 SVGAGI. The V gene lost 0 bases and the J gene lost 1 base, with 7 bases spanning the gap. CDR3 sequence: CASSYSGSSYNSPLHF. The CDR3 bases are TGTGCCAGCAGTTACTCAGGGAGTTCCTATAATTCACCCCTCCACTTT.

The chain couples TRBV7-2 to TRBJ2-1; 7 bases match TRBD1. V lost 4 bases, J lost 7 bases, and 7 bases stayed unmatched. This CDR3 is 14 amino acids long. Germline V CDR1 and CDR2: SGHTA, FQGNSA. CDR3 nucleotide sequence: TGTGCCAGCAGCTGGTCCGGACAGGTGAATGAGCAGTTCTTC. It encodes CASSWSGQVNEQFF.

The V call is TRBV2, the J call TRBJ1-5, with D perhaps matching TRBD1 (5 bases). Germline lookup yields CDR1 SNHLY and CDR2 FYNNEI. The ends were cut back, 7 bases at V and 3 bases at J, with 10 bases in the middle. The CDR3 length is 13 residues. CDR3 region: CASTGGYNQPQHF. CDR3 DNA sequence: TGTGCCAGCACCGGGGGGTACAATCAGCCCCAGCATTTT.

This CDR3 is CASSYSARGRYEQYF. DNA for the CDR3: TGTGCCAGCAGTTACTCCGCCAGGGGCAGGTACGAGCAGTACTTC. The chain is built from TRBV6-5 and TRBJ2-7, with D perhaps matching TRBD1 (6 bases). V gave up 0 bases and J gave up 4 bases, with 13 bases separating them. This CDR3 is built from 15 residues. CDR1 is MNHEY and CDR2 is SVGAGI in the germline V gene.

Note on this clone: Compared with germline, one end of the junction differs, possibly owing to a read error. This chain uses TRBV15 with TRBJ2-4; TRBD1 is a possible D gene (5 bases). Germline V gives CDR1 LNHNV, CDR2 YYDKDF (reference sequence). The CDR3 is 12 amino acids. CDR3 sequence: CATSSETAIQYF. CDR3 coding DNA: TGTGCCACCAGCAGTGAGACAGCAATTCAGTACTTT.

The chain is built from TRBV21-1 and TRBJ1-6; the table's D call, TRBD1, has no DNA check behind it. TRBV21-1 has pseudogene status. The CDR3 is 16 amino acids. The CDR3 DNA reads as TGTGCCAGCAGCGTCAGAAGGGACAGGGGTAATTCACCCCTCCACTTT. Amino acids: CASSVRRDRGNSPLHF.

The CDR3 reads CASSLEGGPYEQYF. The CDR3 DNA follows: TGTGCCAGCAGCTTAGAGGGGGGGCCCTACGAGCAGTACTTC. The V call is TRBV11-2, the J call TRBJ2-7; TRBD2 might be the D (7 bases). V was cut by 0 bases and J by 2 bases, with 8 bases left in between. Germline loops: CDR1 SGHAT, CDR2 FQNNGV. The CDR3 is 14 residues long. Complete variable domain (other parts from reference TRBV11-2 and TRBJ2-7): EAGVAQSPRYKIIEKRQSVAFWCNPISGHATLYWYQQILGQGPKLLIQFQNNGVVDDSQLPKDRFSAERLKGVDSTLKIQPAKLEDSAVYLCASSLEGGPYEQYFGPGTRLTVT.

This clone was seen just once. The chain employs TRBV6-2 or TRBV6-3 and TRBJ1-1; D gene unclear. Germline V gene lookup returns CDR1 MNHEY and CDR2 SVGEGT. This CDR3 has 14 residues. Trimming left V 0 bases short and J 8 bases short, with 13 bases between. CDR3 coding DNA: TGTGCCAGCAGTTACTCTCGGTCGTCGGGGGAAGCTTTCTTT. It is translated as CASSYSRSSGEAFF.

The CDR3 sequence is CASSLHKGETQYF. The CDR3 DNA follows: TGTGCCAGCAGTTTACATAAGGGGGAGACCCAGTACTTC. The genes are TRBV6-6 and TRBJ2-5; TRBD1 might be the D (5 bases). This CDR3 has 13 amino acids. The V end was cut by 4 bases, the J end by 5 bases, with 11 bases between. Germline V gene data show CDR1 as MNHNY and CDR2 as SVGAGI (reference sequence).

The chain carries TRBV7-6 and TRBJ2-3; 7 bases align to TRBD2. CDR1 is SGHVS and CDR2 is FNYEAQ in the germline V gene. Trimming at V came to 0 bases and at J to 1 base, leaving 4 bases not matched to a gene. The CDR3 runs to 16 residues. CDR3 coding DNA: TGTGCCAGCAGCTTAGCGCGCGCGGGGGGCACAGATACGCAGTATTTT. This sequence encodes CASSLARAGGTDTQYF.

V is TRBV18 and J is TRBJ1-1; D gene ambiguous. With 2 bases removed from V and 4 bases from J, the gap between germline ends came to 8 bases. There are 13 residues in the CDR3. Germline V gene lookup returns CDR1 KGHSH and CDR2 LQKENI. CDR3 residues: CASSPISPTEAFF. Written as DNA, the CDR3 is TGTGCCAGCTCACCAATAAGCCCCACTGAAGCTTTCTTT.

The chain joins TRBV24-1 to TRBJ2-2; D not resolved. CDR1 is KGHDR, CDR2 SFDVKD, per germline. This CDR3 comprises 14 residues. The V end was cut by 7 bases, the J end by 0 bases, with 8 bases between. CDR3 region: CATSRFANTGELFF. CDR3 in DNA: TGTGCCACCAGCCGGTTCGCGAACACCGGGGAGCTGTTTTTT.

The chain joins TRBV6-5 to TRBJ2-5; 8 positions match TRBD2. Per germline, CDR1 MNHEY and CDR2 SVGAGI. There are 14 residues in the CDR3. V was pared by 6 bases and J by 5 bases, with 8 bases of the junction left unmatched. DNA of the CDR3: TGTGCCAGCAGCTACCGGGGGGGCGGGGAGACCCAGTACTTC. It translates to CASSYRGGGETQYF.

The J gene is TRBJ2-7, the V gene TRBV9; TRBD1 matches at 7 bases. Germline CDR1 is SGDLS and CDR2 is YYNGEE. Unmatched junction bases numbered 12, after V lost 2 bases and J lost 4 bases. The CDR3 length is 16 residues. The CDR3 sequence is CASSVGLTGSIYEQYF. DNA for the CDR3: TGTGCCAGCAGCGTGGGCCTGACAGGGTCTATTTACGAGCAGTACTTC.

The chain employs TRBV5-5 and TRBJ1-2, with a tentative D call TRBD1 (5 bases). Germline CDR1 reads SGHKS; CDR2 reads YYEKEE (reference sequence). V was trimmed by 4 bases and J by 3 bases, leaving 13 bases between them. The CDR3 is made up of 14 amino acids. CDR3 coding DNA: TGTGCCAGCAGCCCTGGCAGGGCGGACTATGGCTACACCTTC. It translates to CASSPGRADYGYTF.

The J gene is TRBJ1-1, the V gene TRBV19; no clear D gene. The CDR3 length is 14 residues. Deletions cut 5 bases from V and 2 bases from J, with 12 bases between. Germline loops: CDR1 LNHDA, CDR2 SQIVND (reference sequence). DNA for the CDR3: TGTGCCAGTAGTCCGACTGGGTTCAACACTGAAGCTTTCTTT. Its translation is CASSPTGFNTEAFF.

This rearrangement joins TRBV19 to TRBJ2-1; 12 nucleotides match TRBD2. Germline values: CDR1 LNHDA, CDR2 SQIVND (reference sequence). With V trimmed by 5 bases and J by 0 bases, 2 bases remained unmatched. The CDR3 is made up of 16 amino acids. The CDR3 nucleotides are TGTGCCAGTAGTCGGACTAGCGGGAACTCCTACAATGAGCAGTTCTTC. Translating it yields CASSRTSGNSYNEQFF.

The chain's CDR3 is CASSVQGWGGYTF. Written as DNA, the CDR3 is TGTGCCAGCAGCGTGCAGGGCTGGGGTGGCTACACCTTC. This chain joins TRBV5-4 and TRBJ1-2, with a weak D call TRBD1 (5 bases). The CDR3 spans 13 residues. Germline values: CDR1 SGHNT, CDR2 YYREEE (reference sequence). V shed 4 bases and J shed 7 bases, with 14 bases lying between them.

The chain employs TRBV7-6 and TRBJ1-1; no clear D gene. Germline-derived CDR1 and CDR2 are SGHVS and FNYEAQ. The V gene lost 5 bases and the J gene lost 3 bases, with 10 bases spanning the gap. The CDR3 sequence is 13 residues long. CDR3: CASSPDTYTEAFF. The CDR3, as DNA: TGTGCCAGCAGCCCTGACACTTACACTGAAGCTTTCTTT. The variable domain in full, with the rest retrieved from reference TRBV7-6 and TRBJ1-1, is GAGVSQSPRYKVTKRGQDVALRCDPISGHVSLYWYRQALGQGPEFLTYFNYEAQQDKSGLPNDRFSAERPEGSISTLTIQRTEQRDSAMYRCASSPDTYTEAFFGQGTRLTVV.

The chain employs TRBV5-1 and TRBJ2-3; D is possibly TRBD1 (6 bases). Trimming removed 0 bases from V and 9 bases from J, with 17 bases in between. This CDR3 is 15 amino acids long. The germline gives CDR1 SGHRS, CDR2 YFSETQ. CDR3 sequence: CASSLAGTGTQTQYF. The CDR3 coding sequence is TGCGCCAGCAGCTTGGCCGGAACAGGGACCCAGACGCAGTATTTT.

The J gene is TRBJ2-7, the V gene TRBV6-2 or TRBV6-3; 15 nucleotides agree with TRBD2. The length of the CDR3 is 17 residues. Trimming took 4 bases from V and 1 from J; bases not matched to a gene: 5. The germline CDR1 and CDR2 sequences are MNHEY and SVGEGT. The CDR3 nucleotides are TGTGCCAGCAGTTGGACTAGCGGGGGGGCCAAATCCTACGAGCAGTACTTC. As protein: CASSWTSGGAKSYEQYF.

CDR3 bases: TGTGCCAGCAGCTTAGGAGGTTCACTAAGTGGAAACACCATATATTTT. Translating gives CASSLGGSLSGNTIYF. The chain carries TRBV11-2 and TRBJ1-3; D remains unclear. This CDR3 has 16 amino acids. Trimming left V 1 base short and J 3 bases short, with 13 bases between. The V gene's germline CDR1 is SGHAT and CDR2 FQNNGV.

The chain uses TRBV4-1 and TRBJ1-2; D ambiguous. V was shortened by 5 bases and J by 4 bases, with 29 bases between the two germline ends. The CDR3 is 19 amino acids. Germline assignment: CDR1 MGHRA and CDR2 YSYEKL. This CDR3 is CASSIRESREPSTSYGYTF. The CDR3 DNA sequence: TGCGCCAGCAGCATACGGGAGAGTAGGGAACCCAGCACTTCCTATGGCTACACCTTC.

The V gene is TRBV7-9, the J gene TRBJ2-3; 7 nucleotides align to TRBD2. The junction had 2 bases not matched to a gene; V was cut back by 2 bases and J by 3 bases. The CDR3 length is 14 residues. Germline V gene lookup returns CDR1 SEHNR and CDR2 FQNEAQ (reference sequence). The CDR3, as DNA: TGTGCCAGCAGCTTAACGGGGGGTACAGATACGCAGTATTTT. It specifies CASSLTGGTDTQYF. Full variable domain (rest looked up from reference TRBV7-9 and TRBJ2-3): DTGVSQNPRHKITKRGQNVTFRCDPISEHNRLYWYRQTLGQGPEFLTYFQNEAQLEKSRLLSDRFSAERPKGSFSTLEIQRTEQGDSAMYLCASSLTGGTDTQYFGPGTRLTVL.

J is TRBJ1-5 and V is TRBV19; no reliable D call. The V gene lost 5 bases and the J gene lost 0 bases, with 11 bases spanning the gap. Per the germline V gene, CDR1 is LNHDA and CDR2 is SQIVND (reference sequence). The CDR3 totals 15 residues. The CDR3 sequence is CASSLADNSNQPQHF. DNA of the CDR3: TGTGCCAGTAGTTTGGCAGACAATAGCAATCAGCCCCAGCATTTT.

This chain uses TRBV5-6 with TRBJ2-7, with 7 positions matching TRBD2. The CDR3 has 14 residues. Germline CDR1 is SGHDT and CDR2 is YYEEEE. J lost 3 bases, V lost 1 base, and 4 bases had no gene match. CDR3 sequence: CASSLSGLVYEQYF. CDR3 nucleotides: TGTGCCAGCAGCTTGTCCGGACTAGTCTACGAGCAGTACTTC.

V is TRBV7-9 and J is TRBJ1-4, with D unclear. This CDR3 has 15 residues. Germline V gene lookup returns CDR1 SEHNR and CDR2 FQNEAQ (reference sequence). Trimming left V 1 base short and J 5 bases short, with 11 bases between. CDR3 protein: CASSLGQALNEKLFF. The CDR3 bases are TGTGCCAGCAGCTTAGGGCAGGCCTTAAATGAAAAACTGTTTTTT.